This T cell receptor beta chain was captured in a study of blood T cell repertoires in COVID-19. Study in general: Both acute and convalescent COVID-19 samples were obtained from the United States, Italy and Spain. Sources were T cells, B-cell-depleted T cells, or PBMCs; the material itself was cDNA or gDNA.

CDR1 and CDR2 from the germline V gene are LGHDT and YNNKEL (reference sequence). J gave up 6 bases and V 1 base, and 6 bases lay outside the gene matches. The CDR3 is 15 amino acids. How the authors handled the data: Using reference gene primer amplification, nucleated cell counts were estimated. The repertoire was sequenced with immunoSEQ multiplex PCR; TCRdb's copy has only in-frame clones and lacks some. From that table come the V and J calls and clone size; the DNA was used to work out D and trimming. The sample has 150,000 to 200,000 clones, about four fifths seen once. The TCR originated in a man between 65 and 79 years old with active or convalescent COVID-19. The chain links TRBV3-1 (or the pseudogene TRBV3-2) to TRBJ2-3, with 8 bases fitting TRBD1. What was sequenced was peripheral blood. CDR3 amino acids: CASSQGQGRWDTQYF. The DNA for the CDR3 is TGTGCCAGCAGCCAAGGACAGGGGCGGTGGGATACGCAGTATTTT.